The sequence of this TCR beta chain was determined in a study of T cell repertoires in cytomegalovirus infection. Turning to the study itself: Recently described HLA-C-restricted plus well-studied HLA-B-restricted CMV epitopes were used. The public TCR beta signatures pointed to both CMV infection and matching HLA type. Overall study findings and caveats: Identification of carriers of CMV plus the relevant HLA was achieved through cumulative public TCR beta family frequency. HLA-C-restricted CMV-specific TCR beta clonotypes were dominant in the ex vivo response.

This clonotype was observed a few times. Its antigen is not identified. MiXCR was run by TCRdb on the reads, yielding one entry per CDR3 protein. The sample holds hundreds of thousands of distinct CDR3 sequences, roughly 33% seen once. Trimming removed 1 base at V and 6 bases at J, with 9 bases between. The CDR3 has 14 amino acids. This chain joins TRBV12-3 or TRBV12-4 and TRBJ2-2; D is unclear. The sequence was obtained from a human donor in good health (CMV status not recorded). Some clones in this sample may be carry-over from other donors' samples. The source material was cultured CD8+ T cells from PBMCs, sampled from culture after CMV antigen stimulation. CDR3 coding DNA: TGTGCCAGCAGTTTAGGTCCTAGGTCCGGGGAGCTGTTTTTT. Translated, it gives CASSLGPRSGELFF.